This passage covers 2 T cell receptor beta chains from one sample sequenced in a study of T cell responses to AZD1222 COVID-19 vaccine. Profiling relied on immunoSEQ multiplex PCR, and the TCRdb table lists in-frame clones only, not all of them. The sample includes some 150,000 clones, approximately 85% of them seen just once. The sample was peripheral blood, taken 28 days after the second dose of the MenACWY control vaccine. All receptors come from an adult who received the MenACWY meningococcal vaccine as a control.

This chain links TRBV7-2 with TRBJ2-5; tentatively, D is TRBD2 (5 bases). The CDR3 is 14 residues long. Germline V CDR1 and CDR2: SGHTA, FQGNSA. Trimming took 3 bases from V and 5 from J, leaving 13 bases between them. CDR3 loop: CASSFLIPGETQYF. CDR3 DNA sequence: TGTGCCAGCAGCTTCCTGATCCCGGGGGAGACCCAGTACTTC.

The chain links TRBV20-1 to TRBJ2-3, with D perhaps TRBD2 (7 bases). This CDR3 contains 14 residues. V lost 3 bases to trimming and J lost 2 bases, with 12 bases between them. Germline-derived CDR1 and CDR2 are DFQATT and SNEGSKA (reference sequence). The CDR3 DNA reads TGCAGTGCTAGTAGGGGGAGGGCCACAGATACGCAGTATTTT. Protein product: CSASRGRATDTQYF.